This T cell receptor beta chain was observed in a study of CD8 T cells in ankylosing spondylitis. This clonotype showed up many times. V lost 1 base and J 4 bases, leaving 8 bases between the germline ends. Germline V gene sequence: CDR1 SGHRS, CDR2 YFSETQ. The CDR3 sequence is 13 residues long. 5'-RACE, quantitative and with molecular barcodes, yielded the TCR beta libraries. TCRdb reprocessed the 5' RACE reads via MiXCR and lists one record per CDR3 protein. The sample yields about 240,000 distinct CDR3 sequences, about 10% seen once. The sample consisted of blood, either unsorted or a sorted T cell fraction (not recorded which). The chain links TRBV5-1 to TRBJ2-5; the D is unclear. The source of this sequence is a male donor with ankylosing spondylitis or in good health (not recorded which). The CDR3 loop is CASSLRVGETQYF. CDR3 in DNA: TGCGCCAGCAGCTTGCGGGTCGGAGAGACCCAGTACTTC.